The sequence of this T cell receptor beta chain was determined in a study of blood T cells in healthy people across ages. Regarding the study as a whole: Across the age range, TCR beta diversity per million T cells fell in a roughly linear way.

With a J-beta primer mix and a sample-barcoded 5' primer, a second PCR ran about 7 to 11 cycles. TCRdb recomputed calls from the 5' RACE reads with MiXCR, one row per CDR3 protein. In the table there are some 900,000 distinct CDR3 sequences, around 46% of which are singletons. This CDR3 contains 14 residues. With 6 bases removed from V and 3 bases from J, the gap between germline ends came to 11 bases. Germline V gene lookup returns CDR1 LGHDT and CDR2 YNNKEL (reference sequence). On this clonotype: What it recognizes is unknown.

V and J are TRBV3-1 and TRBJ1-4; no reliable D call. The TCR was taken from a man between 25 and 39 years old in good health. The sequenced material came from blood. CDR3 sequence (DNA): TGTGCCAGCAGGACCCTGGGGTCTAATGAAAAACTGTTTTTT. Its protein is CASRTLGSNEKLFF.